Listed here are 4 T cell receptor beta chains from one sample, sequenced in a study of vaccination and CD4 T cells after COVID-19. The treatment: approximately nine-day PBMC culture with coronavirus spike peptide pools or control peptides (ViraFEST assay). Which antigens these TCRs recognize remains unknown. The Oncomine TCR Beta short-read assay was applied to DNA of cultured CD4+ T cells. TCRdb analysed the PCR reads with MiXCR anew, one entry per CDR3 protein. Among 4,500 to 6,000 distinct CDR3 sequences listed, around three quarters were seen once. Sequencing input: CD4+ T cells from blood, cultured in vitro. These receptors came from a human donor who had recovered from COVID-19.

The gene calls are TRBV20-1 and TRBJ1-1; D ambiguous. V was clipped by 2 bases and J by 4 bases, with 8 bases between them. Germline CDR1 DFQATT, CDR2 SNEGSKA (reference sequence). CDR3 size: 12 residues. The CDR3 is CSARKGSTEAFF. As DNA, the CDR3 is TGCAGTGCTAGAAAGGGAAGCACTGAAGCTTTCTTT.

The chain links TRBV20-1 to TRBJ1-2, with 7 bases lining up with TRBD1. This CDR3 has 15 amino acids. CDR1 DFQATT and CDR2 SNEGSKA come from the germline V gene (reference sequence). V gave up 0 bases and J gave up 8 bases; unmatched junction bases: 12. This CDR3 reads CSARDPKGGQVGYTF. CDR3 coding DNA: TGCAGTGCTAGAGATCCAAAAGGGGGCCAGGTGGGCTACACCTTC.

In its sample, this clonotype was seen once. As DNA, the CDR3 is TGTGCCAGCAGCTCACTTCGCGGGTTTTACGAGCAGTACTTC. Its protein product is CASSSLRGFYEQYF. The chain uses TRBV5-8 and TRBJ2-7; D might be TRBD2 (5 bases). Germline CDR1 and CDR2: SGHTS and YDEGEE. The germline V and J ends were trimmed by 3 bases and 4 bases, with 14 bases remaining between them. The CDR3 has 14 amino acids.

The rearrangement links TRBV27 to TRBJ2-1; TRBD2 matches 9 bases. Germline V gene lookup returns CDR1 MNHEY and CDR2 SMNVEV (reference sequence). This CDR3 contains 14 residues. V shed 3 bases, J shed 8 bases, and the junction held 5 bases outside the gene matches. The CDR3 nucleotides read TGTGCCAGCAGTTTTAGCGGGAGAGGGGATGAGCAGTTCTTC. Translating gives CASSFSGRGDEQFF.